This T cell receptor beta chain was found in a study of T cell changes during pregnancy in multiple sclerosis. Clones were read by immunoSEQ multiplex PCR, and TCRdb kept only the in-frame ones, dropping some. The repertoire holds 55,000 to 70,000 clones, with around nine tenths as singletons. Germline loops: CDR1 LGHNA, CDR2 YSLEER. CDR3 size: 15 residues. Trimming removed 0 bases at V and 2 bases at J, with 8 bases between. The chain has TRBV4-3 and TRBJ1-3; weak D call: TRBD1 (5 bases). The sample here was peripheral blood, taken in the third trimester of pregnancy. This clonotype was sampled from a female donor in good health, enrolled as a control in a pregnancy study. CDR3 protein: CASSQEWGAGNTIYF. CDR3 DNA: TGCGCCAGCAGCCAAGAATGGGGGGCTGGAAACACCATATATTTT.